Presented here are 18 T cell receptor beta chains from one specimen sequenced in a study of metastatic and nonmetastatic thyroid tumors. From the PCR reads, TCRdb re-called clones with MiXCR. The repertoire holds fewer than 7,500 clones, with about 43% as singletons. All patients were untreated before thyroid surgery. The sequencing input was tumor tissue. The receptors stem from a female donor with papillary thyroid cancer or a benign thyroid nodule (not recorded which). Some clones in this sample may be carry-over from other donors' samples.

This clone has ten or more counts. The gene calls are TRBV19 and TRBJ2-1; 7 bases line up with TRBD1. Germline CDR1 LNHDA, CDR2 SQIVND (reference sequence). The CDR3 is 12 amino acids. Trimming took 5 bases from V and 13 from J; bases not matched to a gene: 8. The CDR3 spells CASSLDRELQFF. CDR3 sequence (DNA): TGTGCCAGTAGTCTCGACAGGGAACTCCAGTTCTTC.

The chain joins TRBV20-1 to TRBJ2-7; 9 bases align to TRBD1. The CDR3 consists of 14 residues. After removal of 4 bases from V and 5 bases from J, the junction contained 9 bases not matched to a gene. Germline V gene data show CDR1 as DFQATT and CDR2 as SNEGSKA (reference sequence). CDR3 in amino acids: CSANPGQGINEQYF. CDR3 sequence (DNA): TGCAGTGCTAACCCGGGACAGGGAATCAACGAGCAGTACTTC.

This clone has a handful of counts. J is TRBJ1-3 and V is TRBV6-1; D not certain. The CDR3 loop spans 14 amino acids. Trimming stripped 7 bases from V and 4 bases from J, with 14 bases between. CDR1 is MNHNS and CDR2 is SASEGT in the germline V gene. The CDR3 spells CASTSALVGNTIYF. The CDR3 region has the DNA TGTGCCAGCACCAGCGCTCTGGTCGGAAACACCATATATTTT.

The CDR3 reads CASSPRPALLSGANVLTF. The CDR3 nucleotides read TGTGCCAGCTCACCAAGACCCGCACTGCTCTCTGGGGCCAACGTCCTGACTTTC. The rearrangement links TRBV18 to TRBJ2-6, with unresolved D. Trimming shortened V by 2 bases and J by 0 bases, and 14 bases separated the two germline ends. CDR1 and CDR2 from the germline V gene are KGHSH and LQKENI. The CDR3 sequence is 18 residues long.

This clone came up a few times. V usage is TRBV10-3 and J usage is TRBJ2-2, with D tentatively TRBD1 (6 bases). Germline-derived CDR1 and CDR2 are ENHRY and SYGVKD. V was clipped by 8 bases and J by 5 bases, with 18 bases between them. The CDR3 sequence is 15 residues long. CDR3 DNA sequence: TGTGCCATCTCCGATAGGGGGTTGAGGACCGGGGAGCTGTTTTTT. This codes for CAISDRGLRTGELFF.

Written as DNA, the CDR3 is TGTGCCTGGAGTGTATGGGGACTAGATCCCGACGAGCAGTACTTC. Translation: CAWSVWGLDPDEQYF. The rearrangement joins TRBV30 to TRBJ2-7, with 8 positions matching TRBD2. V shed 0 bases and J 5 bases; nucleotides not matched to a gene: 9. This CDR3 is 15 amino acids long. Germline V gene data show CDR1 as GTSNPN and CDR2 as SVGIG (reference sequence).

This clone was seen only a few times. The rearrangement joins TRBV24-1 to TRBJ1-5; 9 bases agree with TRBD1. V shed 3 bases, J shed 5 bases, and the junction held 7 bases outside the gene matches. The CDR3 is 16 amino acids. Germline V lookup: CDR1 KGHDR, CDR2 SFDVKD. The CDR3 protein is CATSDHGTGKDQPQHF. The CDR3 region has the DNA TGTGCCACCAGTGATCATGGGACAGGGAAAGATCAGCCCCAGCATTTT.

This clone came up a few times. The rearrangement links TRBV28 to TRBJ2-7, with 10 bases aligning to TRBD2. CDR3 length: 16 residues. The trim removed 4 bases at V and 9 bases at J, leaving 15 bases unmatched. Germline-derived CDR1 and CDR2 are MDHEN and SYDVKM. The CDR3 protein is CASSSTLEASGSGQYF. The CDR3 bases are TGTGCCAGCAGTTCTACCCTAGAGGCTAGCGGGAGTGGGCAGTACTTC.

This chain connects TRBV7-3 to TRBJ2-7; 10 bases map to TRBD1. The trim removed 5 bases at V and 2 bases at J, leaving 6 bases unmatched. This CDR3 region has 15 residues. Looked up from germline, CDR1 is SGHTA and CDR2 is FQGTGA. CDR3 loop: CASSRSGTGAYEQYF. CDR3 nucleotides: TGTGCCAGCAGCCGTTCCGGGACAGGGGCCTACGAGCAGTACTTC.

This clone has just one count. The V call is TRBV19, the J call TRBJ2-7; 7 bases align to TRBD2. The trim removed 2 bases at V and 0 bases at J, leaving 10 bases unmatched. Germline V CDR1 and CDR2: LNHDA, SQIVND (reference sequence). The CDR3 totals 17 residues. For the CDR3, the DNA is TGTGCCAGTAGTATAAGGTCAAGCGGGGTAAGCTCCTACGAGCAGTACTTC. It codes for CASSIRSSGVSSYEQYF. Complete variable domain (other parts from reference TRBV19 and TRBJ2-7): DGGITQSPKYLFRKEGQNVTLSCEQNLNHDAMYWYRQDPGQGLRLIYYSQIVNDFQKGDIAEGYSVSREKKESFPLTVTSAQKNPTAFYLCASSIRSSGVSSYEQYFGPGTRLTVT.

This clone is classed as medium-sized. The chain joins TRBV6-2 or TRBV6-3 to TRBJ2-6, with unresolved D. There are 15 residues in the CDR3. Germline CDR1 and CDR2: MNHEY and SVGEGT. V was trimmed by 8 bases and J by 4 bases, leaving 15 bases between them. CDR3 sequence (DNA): TGTGCCAGCTCTAATCGACCCGGCGGGGCCAACGTCCTGACTTTC. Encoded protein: CASSNRPGGANVLTF.

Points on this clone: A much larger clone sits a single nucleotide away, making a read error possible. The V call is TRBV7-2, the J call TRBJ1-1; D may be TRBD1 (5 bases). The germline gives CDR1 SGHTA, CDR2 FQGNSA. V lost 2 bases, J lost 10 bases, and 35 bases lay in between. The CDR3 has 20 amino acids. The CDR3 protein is CASSLFPMGQWTGVWVGAFF. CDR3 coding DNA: TGTGCCAGCAGCTTATTCCCAATGGGTCAGTGGACGGGGGTATGGGTAGGAGCTTTCTTT.

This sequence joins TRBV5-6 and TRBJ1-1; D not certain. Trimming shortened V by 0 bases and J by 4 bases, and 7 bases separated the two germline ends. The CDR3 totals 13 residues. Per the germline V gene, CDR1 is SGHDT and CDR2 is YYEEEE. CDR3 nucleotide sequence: TGTGCCAGCAGCTTGGTACGGATCACTGAAGCTTTCTTT. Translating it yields CASSLVRITEAFF. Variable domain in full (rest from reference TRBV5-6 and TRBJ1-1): DAGVTQSPTHLIKTRGQQVTLRCSPKSGHDTVSWYQQALGQGPQFIFQYYEEEERQRGNFPDRFSGHQFPNYSSELNVNALLLGDSALYLCASSLVRITEAFFGQGTRLTVV.

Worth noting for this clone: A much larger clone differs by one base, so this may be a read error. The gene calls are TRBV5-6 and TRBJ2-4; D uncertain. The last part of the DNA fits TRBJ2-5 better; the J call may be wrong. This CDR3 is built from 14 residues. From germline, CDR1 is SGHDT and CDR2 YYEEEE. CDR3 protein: CASSTCGRSETQYF. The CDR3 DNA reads TGTGCCAGCAGCACCTGTGGTCGGTCAGAGACCCAGTACTTC.

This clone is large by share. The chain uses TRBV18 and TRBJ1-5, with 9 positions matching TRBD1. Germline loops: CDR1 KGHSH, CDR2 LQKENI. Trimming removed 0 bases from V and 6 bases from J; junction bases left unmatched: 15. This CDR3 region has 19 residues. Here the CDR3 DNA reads TGTGCCAGCTCACCACCGACAGGGGGTAAGAAGGTAAATGGTCAGCCCCAGCATTTT. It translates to CASSPPTGGKKVNGQPQHF.

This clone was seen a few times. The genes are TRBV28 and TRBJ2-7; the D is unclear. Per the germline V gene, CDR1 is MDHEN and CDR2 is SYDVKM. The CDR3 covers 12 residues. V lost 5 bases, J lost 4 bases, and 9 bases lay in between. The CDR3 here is CASSLGLYEQYF. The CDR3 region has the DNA TGTGCCAGCAGTCTCGGCCTTTACGAGCAGTACTTC.

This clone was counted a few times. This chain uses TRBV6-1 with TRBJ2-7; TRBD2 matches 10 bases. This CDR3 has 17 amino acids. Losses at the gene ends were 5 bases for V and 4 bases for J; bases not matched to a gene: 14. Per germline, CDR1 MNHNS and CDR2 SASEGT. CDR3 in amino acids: CASSLMPGLANIYEQYF. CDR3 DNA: TGTGCCAGCAGTCTAATGCCGGGACTAGCGAATATTTACGAGCAGTACTTC.

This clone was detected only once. In DNA form, the CDR3 reads TGTGCCTCCCGACATGGGAGCAGCGACTATTCACCCCTCCACTTT. It encodes CASRHGSSDYSPLHF. This sequence joins TRBV30 and TRBJ1-6; D not certain. CDR1 GTSNPN and CDR2 SVGIG come from the germline V gene (reference sequence). The CDR3 length is 15 residues. V was cut by 7 bases and J by 8 bases, with 21 bases left in between.